The sequence of this T cell receptor (beta chain) was determined in a study of T cell repertoires in cytomegalovirus infection. Study at large: As its CMV epitopes, the study selected recently identified HLA-C-restricted and well-studied HLA-B-restricted targets.

The sample holds a few counts of this clonotype. What it binds is unknown. TCRdb reanalysed the reads using MiXCR and keeps one entry per CDR3 protein. The sample records approximately 770,000 distinct CDR3 sequences, under 35% being singletons. The CDR3 loop spans 13 amino acids. V gave up 7 bases and J gave up 0 bases, with 9 bases separating them. This chain uses TRBV12-3 or TRBV12-4 with TRBJ1-1, with a possible D match to TRBD1 (5 bases). This TCR was sampled from a human donor in good health (CMV status not recorded). Some clones in this sample may be carry-over from other donors' samples. The source material was cultured CD8+ T cells from PBMCs, sampled from culture after CMV antigen stimulation. DNA of the CDR3: TGTGCCAGCACACAGGCGCTGAACACTGAAGCTTTCTTT. This translates into CASTQALNTEAFF.